This T cell receptor beta chain was identified during a study of blood T cell repertoires in COVID-19. In the study overall: Samples came from the United States, Italy and Spain, spanning acute and convalescent COVID-19. In each case, the material was cDNA or gDNA derived from T cells, B-cell-depleted T cells, or PBMCs.

The CDR3 consists of 16 residues. CDR1 is SSHAT and CDR2 is FNYEAQ in the germline V gene (reference sequence). This clone came up once. The junction departs from germline at one end; a sequencing error may be responsible. In the original workflow: Cell counts per sample came from amplifying reference gene primers. Data came from immunoSEQ multiplex PCR; TCRdb stores just in-frame clones and leaves some out. V and J calls and clone size are those listed in that table; D and trimming were worked out from the DNA. The data contain approximately 130,000 clones, about four fifths of them singletons. The sequence was obtained from a human donor in a cohort sampled during active COVID-19. V is TRBV7-7 and J is TRBJ2-5; 7 bases map to TRBD2. Sequencing input: peripheral blood. In DNA form, the CDR3 reads TGTGCTAGCAGCTTAGGGGATAGCGGGCCCCAAGAGACCCAGTACTTC. Translating gives CASSLGDSGPQETQYF.